This note documents a single T cell receptor (beta chain) sequence. Its antigen is unknown. The PCR employed 60 Vbeta primers together with 13 Jbeta primers. Using immunoSEQ multiplex PCR, the repertoire was profiled, and TCRdb retains in-frame clones only, with some absent. This sample carries around 200,000 clones, around 85% of them seen once, and the ten largest clones take approximately 0.22%. This entry comes from a study of cytomegalovirus exposure and HLA in healthy donors. Study outcomes and limitations: For TCR beta chains, V- and J-gene trimming was later linked to a missense DCLRE1C variant. It was taken for granted in presence/absence analyses that sequencing depth across donors was roughly uniform.

V lost 0 bases and J lost 1, with 11 bases in between. The CDR3 is made up of 15 amino acids. From germline, CDR1 is SGHRS and CDR2 YFSETQ. The chain couples TRBV5-1 to TRBJ2-7; D might be TRBD2 (5 bases). This receptor was identified in a girl aged 2-9 years in good health and CMV-seronegative. Sequenced material: PBMCs. The DNA of the CDR3 is TGCGCCAGCAGCTTGGACCCGGGGATTTCCTACGAGCAGTACTTC. It translates to CASSLDPGISYEQYF. Filled out from reference TRBV5-1 and TRBJ2-7, the complete variable domain reads KAGVTQTPRYLIKTRGQQVTLSCSPISGHRSVSWYQQTPGQGLQFLFEYFSETQRNKGNFPGRFSGRQFSNSRSEMNVSTLELGDSALYLCASSLDPGISYEQYFGPGTRLTVT.